Given below is one T cell receptor (beta chain) in context. This clone occurred once. The antigen it binds to is not known. One base away there is no much larger clone; base qualities are not given. Preparation of the library involved the immunoSEQ multiplex PCR assay. The original methods were these. To diagnose cytomegalovirus status from the catalog of TCR beta chain sequences, a statistical classification framework was built. What TCRdb holds here is the immuneACCESS table cut down to in-frame rearrangements. Part of the clones is not present; checked against another copy, under half of the missing clones reflect an unresolved V gene, and the others are unexplained. The V and J calls and clone size were taken over from that table, and D and trimming were inferred from the DNA. The sample data list approximately 50,000 clones, and about nine tenths of these were observed just once. Clones ranked in the top ten supply under 7.5% of the sample.

Separate from the approximately 730-subject first cohort, the validation cohort of about 130 subjects was the group to which the donors belonged. These data come from a study of cytomegalovirus exposure and HLA in healthy donors (dated by TCRdb to about 2017). Describing the broader study: The roughly 700 repertoires of the first cohort and the roughly 120 validation repertoires were produced on the same platform, according to a later analysis. The study aimed to test whether signatures of past pathogen exposure could be identified by cataloging public T cell receptors. Along with the roughly 670-subject first cohort, a separate validation cohort of around 120 different subjects was used. To predict cytomegalovirus infection status, the study brought together high-throughput TCR immunosequencing, statistical association of individual TCRs with disease status, and machine learning.

General study outcomes and caveats: The authors suggested that the approach could potentially be generalized to other disease states and immunological phenotypes. In both the original and validation cohorts, the classifier was reported to diagnose cytomegalovirus status with high specificity and sensitivity. In vitro tests confirmed that three of the cytomegalovirus-associated TCR beta chains recognize cytomegalovirus antigens. A later analysis found that TCRs clustered in the first cohort also tended to co-occur in the approximately 120 validation repertoires, with approximately 93% of cluster scores above 0. Most TCR sequences were seen in very few donors, while some public TCRs were found in many individuals. A later analysis lacked HLA typing for the validation cohort, so it scored co-occurrence in that cohort across all 110 or so repertoires. The study listed 170 or so TCR beta chains as associated with cytomegalovirus.

Reading from cysteine to phenylalanine, the CDR3 counts 11 amino acids. Only CDR3 DNA is held: 33 bases, read in frame from base 1. Based on the germline V gene, the CDR1 and CDR2 sequences are SNHLY and FYNNEI. Clipping removes 11 bases from V and 5 bases from J, with 6 as the unmatched junction base count. Sequencing was done on a sample of PBMCs. In this chain, TRBV2 is recombined with TRBJ2-7, with TRBD2 identical over 7 junction bases. This clonotype was sampled from a young woman in good health and CMV-seronegative. The DNA reads TGTGCCGGGGGGGGTGGCGACGAGCAGTACTTC. This yields the protein CAGGGGDEQYF.